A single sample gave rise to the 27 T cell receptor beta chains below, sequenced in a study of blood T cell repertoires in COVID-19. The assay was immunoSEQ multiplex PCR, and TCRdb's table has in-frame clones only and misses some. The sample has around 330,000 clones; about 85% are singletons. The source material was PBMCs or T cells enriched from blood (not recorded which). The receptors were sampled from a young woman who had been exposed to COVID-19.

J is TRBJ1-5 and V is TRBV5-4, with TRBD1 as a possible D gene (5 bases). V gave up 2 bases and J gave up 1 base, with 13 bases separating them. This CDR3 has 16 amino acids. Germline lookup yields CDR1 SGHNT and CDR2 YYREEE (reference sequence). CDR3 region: CASSFLPGGSNQPQHF. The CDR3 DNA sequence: TGTGCCAGCAGCTTCCTCCCGGGGGGGAGCAATCAGCCCCAGCATTTT. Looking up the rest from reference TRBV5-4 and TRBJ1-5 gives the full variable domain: ETGVTQSPTHLIKTRGQQVTLRCSSQSGHNTVSWYQQALGQGPQFIFQYYREEENGRGNFPPRFSGLQFPNYSSELNVNALELDDSALYLCASSFLPGGSNQPQHFGDGTRLSIL.

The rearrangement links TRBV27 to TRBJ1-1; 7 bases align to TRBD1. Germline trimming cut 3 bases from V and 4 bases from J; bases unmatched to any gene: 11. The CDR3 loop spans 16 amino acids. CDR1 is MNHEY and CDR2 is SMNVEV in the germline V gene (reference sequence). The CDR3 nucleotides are TGTGCCAGCAGTTTGCGGCAGGGGGGATACGGCACTGAAGCTTTCTTT. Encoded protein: CASSLRQGGYGTEAFF.

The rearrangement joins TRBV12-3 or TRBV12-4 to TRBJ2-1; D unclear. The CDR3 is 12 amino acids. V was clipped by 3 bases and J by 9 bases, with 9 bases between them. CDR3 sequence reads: CASSFDTIEQFF. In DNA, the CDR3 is TGTGCCAGCAGTTTTGACACAATTGAGCAGTTCTTC.

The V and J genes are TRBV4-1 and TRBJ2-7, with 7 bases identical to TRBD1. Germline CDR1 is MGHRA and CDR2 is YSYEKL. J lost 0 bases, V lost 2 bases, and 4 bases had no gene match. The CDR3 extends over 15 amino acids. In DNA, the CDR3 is TGCGCCAGCAGCCAAAGACAGGGAGACTCCTACGAGCAGTACTTC. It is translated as CASSQRQGDSYEQYF.

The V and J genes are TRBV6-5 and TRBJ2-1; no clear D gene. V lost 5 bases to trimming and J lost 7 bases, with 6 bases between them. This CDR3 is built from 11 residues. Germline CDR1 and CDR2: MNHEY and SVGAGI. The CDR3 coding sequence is TGTGCCAGCAGTCGAGAGAATGAGCAGTTCTTC. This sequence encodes CASSRENEQFF.

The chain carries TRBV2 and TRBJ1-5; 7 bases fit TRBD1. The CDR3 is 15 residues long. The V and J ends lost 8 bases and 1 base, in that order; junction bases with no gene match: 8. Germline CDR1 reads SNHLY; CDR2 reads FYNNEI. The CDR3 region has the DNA TGTGCCAGCCAATCCGGACAGGAGAGCAATCAGCCCCAGCATTTT. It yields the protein CASQSGQESNQPQHF.

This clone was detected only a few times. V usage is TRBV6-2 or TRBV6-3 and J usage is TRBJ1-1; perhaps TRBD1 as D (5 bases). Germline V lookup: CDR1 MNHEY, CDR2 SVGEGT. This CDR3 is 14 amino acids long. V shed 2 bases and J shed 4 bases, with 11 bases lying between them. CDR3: CASSYLQGGTEAFF. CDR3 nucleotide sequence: TGTGCCAGCAGTTACCTCCAGGGTGGCACTGAAGCTTTCTTT.

Written as DNA, the CDR3 is TGTGCCAGCAAACGGGTATCGGTC. Its translation is CASKRVSV. The rearrangement uses TRBV27 and TRBJ2-7, with D uncertain. CDR1 is MNHEY, CDR2 SMNVEV, per germline (reference sequence). The CDR3 sequence is 8 residues long.

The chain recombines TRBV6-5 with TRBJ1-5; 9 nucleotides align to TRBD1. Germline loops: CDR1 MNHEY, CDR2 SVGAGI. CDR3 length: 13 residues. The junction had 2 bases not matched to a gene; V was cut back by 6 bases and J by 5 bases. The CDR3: CASRDRGDQPQHF. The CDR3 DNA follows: TGTGCCAGCAGGGACAGGGGTGATCAGCCCCAGCATTTT.

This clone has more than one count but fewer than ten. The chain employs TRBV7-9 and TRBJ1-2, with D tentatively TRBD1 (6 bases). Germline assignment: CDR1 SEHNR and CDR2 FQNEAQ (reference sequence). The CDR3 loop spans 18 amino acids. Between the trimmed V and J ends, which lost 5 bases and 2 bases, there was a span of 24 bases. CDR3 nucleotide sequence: TGTGCCAGCAGCCGTTCCGGGACATCCAGACTTCTAAACTATGGCTACACCTTC. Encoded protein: CASSRSGTSRLLNYGYTF.

The CDR3 region has the DNA TGTGCCAGCAGTACCCCAGGGAGCAATCAGCCCCAGCATTTT. Protein: CASSTPGSNQPQHF. The rearrangement uses TRBV27 and TRBJ1-5, with D possibly being TRBD1 (5 bases). The CDR3 has 14 residues. In germline, CDR1 is MNHEY, CDR2 SMNVEV (reference sequence). Trimming removed 5 bases at V and 1 base at J, with 9 bases between.

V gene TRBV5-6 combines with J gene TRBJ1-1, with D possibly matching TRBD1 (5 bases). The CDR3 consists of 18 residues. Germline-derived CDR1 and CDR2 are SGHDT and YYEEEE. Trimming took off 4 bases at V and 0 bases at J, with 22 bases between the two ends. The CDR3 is CASSPGRWGVGMNTEAFF. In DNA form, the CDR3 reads TGTGCCAGCAGCCCAGGAAGATGGGGGGTGGGCATGAACACTGAAGCTTTCTTT.

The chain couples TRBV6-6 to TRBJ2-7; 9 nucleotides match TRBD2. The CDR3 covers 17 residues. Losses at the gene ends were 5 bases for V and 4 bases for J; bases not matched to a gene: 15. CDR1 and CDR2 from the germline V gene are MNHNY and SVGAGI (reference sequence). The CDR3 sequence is CASSPSPASGNTYEQYF. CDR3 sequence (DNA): TGTGCCAGCAGTCCCTCCCCCGCTAGCGGGAACACGTACGAGCAGTACTTC.

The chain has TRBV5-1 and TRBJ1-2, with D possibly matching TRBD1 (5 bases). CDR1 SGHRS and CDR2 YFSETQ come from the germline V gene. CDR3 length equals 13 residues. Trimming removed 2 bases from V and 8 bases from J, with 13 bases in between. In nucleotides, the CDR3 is TGCGCCAGCAGCTTTTCCCAGGGAAGGGGCTACACCTTC. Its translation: CASSFSQGRGYTF.

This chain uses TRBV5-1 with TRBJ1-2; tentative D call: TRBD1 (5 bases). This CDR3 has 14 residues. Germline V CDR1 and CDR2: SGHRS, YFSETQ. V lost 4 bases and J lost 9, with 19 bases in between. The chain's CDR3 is CASSLMTVSGSYTF. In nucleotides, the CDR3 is TGCGCCAGCAGCCTCATGACAGTCTCTGGGAGCTACACCTTC.

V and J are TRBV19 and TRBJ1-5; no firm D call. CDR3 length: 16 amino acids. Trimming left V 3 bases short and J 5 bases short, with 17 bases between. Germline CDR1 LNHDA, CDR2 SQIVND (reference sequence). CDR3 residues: CASSIGRGSGYQPQHF. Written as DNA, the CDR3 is TGTGCCAGTAGTATTGGTCGGGGATCGGGATATCAGCCCCAGCATTTT.

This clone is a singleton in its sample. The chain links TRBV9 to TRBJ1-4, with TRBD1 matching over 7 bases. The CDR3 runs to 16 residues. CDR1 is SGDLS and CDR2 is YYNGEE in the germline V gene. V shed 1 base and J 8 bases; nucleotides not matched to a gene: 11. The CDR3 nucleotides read TGTGCCAGCAGCGTACAGGGGGGATCAAGTGTAGAAAAACTGTTTTTT. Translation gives CASSVQGGSSVEKLFF.

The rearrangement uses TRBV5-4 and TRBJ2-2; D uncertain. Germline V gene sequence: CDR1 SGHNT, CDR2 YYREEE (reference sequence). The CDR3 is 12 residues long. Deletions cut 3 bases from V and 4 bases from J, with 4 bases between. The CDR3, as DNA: TGTGCCAGCAGCTCTTCCACCGGGGAGCTGTTTTTT. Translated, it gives CASSSSTGELFF.

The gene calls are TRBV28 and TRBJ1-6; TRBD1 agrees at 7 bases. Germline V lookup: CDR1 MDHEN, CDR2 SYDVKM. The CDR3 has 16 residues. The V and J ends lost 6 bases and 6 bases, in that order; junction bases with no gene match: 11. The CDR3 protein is CASRTTGRTLNSPLHF. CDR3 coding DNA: TGTGCCAGCAGGACGACAGGGAGGACACTTAATTCACCCCTCCACTTT. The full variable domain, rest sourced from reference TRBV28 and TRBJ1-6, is DVKVTQSSRYLVKRTGEKVFLECVQDMDHENMFWYRQDPGLGLRLIYFSYDVKMKEKGDIPEGYSVSREKKERFSLILESASTNQTSMYLCASRTTGRTLNSPLHFGNGTRLTVT.

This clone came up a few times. The CDR3 DNA is TGTGCCTGGAGTGTAGTTGGGCCACAGGGCTACACCTTC. Its protein is CAWSVVGPQGYTF. The chain is built from TRBV30 and TRBJ1-2; D is ambiguous. This CDR3 region has 13 residues. Germline V gene sequence: CDR1 GTSNPN, CDR2 SVGIG (reference sequence). V was cut by 0 bases and J by 8 bases, with 13 bases left in between.

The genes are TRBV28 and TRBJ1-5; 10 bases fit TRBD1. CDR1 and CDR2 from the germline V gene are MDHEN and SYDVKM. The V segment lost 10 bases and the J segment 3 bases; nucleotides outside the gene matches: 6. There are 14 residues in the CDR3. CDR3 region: CATRGQGHNQPQHF. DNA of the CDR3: TGTGCCACCCGGGGACAGGGGCACAATCAGCCCCAGCATTTT.

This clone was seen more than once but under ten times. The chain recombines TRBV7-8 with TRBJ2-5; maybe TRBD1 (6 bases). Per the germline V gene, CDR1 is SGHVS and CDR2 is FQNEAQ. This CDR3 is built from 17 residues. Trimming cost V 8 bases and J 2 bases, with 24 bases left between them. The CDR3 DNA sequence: TGTGCCAGCCTAAGACCGACAGGACAGATCGGACAAGAGACCCAGTACTTC. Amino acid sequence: CASLRPTGQIGQETQYF.

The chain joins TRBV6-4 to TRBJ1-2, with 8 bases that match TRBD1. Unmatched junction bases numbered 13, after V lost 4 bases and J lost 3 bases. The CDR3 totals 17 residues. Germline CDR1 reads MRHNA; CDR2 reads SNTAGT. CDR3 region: CASSVRAGGSYDYGYTF. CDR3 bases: TGTGCCAGCAGTGTACGGGCAGGGGGCAGTTACGACTATGGCTACACCTTC.

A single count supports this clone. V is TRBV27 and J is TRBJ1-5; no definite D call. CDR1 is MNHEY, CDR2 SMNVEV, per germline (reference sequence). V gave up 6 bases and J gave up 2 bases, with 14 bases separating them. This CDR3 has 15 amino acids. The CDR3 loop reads CASSESRGGNQPQHF. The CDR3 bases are TGTGCCAGCAGCGAATCCCGAGGCGGCAATCAGCCCCAGCATTTT.

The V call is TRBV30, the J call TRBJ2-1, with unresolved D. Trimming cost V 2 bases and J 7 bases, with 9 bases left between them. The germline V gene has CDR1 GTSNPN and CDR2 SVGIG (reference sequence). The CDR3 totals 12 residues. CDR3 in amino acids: CAWSPGKNEQFF. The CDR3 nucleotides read TGTGCCTGGAGTCCCGGTAAAAATGAGCAGTTCTTC. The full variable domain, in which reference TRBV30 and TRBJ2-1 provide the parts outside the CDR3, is SQTIHQWPATLVQPVGSPLSLECTVEGTSNPNLYWYRQAAGRGLQLLFYSVGIGQISSEVPQNLSASRPQDRQFILSSKKLLLSDSGFYLCAWSPGKNEQFFGPGTRLTVL.

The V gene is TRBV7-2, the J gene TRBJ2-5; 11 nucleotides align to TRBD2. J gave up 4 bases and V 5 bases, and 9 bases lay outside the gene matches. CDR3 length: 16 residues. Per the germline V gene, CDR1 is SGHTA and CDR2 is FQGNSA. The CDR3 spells CASSNLLAGASETQYF. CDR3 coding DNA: TGTGCCAGCAGCAACCTACTAGCGGGAGCTTCAGAGACCCAGTACTTC.

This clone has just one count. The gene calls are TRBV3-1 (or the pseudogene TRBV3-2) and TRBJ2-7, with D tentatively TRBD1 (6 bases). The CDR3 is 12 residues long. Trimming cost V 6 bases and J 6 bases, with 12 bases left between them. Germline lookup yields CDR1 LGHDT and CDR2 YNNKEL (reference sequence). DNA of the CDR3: TGTGCCAGCAGTTACAGGGTTGGCGAGCAGTACTTC. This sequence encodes CASSYRVGEQYF.